A single sample gave rise to the 14 T cell receptor beta chains below, sequenced in a study of T cell repertoires in cytomegalovirus infection. No antigens are known for them. TCRdb independently ran MiXCR on the reads; one entry per CDR3 protein. The table records around 900,000 distinct CDR3 sequences, about 33% of them present only once. The sequencing here drew on cultured CD8+ T cells from PBMCs, taken from culture after CMV antigen stimulation. All receptors derive from a human donor in good health (CMV status not recorded). Some clones in this sample may be carry-over from other donors' samples.

V usage is TRBV11-2 and J usage is TRBJ2-1; D possibly corresponds to TRBD1 (5 bases). The CDR3 has 15 amino acids. V lost 4 bases to trimming and J lost 3 bases, with 13 bases between them. Germline CDR1 SGHAT, CDR2 FQNNGV. The CDR3 sequence: CASSSMDTYYNEQFF. The CDR3 coding sequence is TGTGCCAGCAGCTCTATGGACACCTACTACAATGAGCAGTTCTTC.

The rearrangement links TRBV28 to TRBJ2-7; weak D call: TRBD2 (5 bases). V dropped 4 bases and J dropped 5 bases, with 15 bases sitting between them. In germline, CDR1 is MDHEN, CDR2 SYDVKM. The CDR3 consists of 14 residues. In nucleotides, the CDR3 is TGTGCCAGCAGTTCAAGGACCACGAGGGACGAGCAGTACGTC. Amino acid sequence: CASSSRTTRDEQYV.

Turning to this clonotype: A junction end diverges from the germline sequence, so it may reflect a read error. The chain recombines TRBV7-6 with TRBJ1-5; D is unresolved. The germline CDR1 and CDR2 sequences are SGHVS and FNYEAQ. CDR3 size: 14 residues. CDR3 sequence (DNA): TGTGCCAGCAGCTTAGAAGCAGGCAATCAGCTCCAGCATTTT. This sequence encodes CASSLEAGNQLQHF.

A note on this clonotype: Mismatch with germline at one junction end may stem from a read error. This chain connects TRBV7-7 to TRBJ2-1, with 9 bases that match TRBD2. This CDR3 spans 15 amino acids. CDR1 is SSHAT and CDR2 is FNYEAQ in the germline V gene (reference sequence). CDR3 sequence: CASSLFGGGGDEQFF. CDR3 in DNA: TGTGCTAGCAGCTTATTTGGCGGGGGGGGAGATGAGCAGTTCTTC.

The chain is built from TRBV6-5 and TRBJ2-7; 8 bases are shared with TRBD1. CDR1 and CDR2 (germline): MNHEY, SVGAGI. Trimming cost V 7 bases and J 1 base; bases outside gene matches: 6. The CDR3 has 14 residues. CDR3 amino acids: CASTLGQGSYEQYF. In DNA form, the CDR3 reads TGTGCCAGCACCCTAGGACAGGGATCCTACGAGCAGTACTTC.

The chain carries TRBV27 and TRBJ2-2; D not resolved. Trimming shortened V by 7 bases and J by 5 bases, and 17 bases separated the two germline ends. CDR1 and CDR2 from the germline V gene are MNHEY and SMNVEV (reference sequence). The CDR3 runs 15 residues. The DNA for the CDR3 is TGTGCCAGCACCCTGGTAGATTCGTCGACCGGGGAGCTGTTTTTT. Encoded protein: CASTLVDSSTGELFF.

The chain combines TRBV29-1 with TRBJ2-3; 9 nucleotides align to TRBD2. The CDR3 runs 14 residues. V was pared by 0 bases and J by 6 bases, with 4 bases of the junction left unmatched. Germline V gene sequence: CDR1 SQVTM, CDR2 ANQGSEA. The CDR3 sequence is CSVEEGLAGDTQYF. CDR3 bases: TGCAGCGTTGAAGAGGGACTAGCAGGCGATACGCAGTATTTT.

The chain uses TRBV6-4 and TRBJ2-5, with D possibly matching TRBD2 (7 bases). The germline V and J ends were trimmed by 6 bases and 5 bases, with 19 bases remaining between them. Germline-derived CDR1 and CDR2 are MRHNA and SNTAGT. The CDR3 covers 15 residues. CDR3: CASSAGRGQSETQYF. The CDR3 DNA reads as TGTGCCAGCAGCGCCGGGCGGGGGCAGTCGGAGACCCAGTACTTC.

J is TRBJ2-7 and V is TRBV14; D uncertain. This CDR3 is 13 amino acids long. The V and J ends lost 0 bases and 4 bases respectively, with 7 bases between them. Germline V gene data show CDR1 as SGHDN and CDR2 as FVKESK. The CDR3 is CASSQDTRYEQYV. The DNA for the CDR3 is TGTGCCAGCAGCCAAGATACCAGGTACGAGCAGTACGTC.

This clonotype was found a few times. The chain couples TRBV5-4 to TRBJ1-1; 8 bases align to TRBD1. CDR1 SGHNT and CDR2 YYREEE come from the germline V gene (reference sequence). This CDR3 has 16 residues. J lost 0 bases, V lost 4 bases, and 8 bases had no gene match. The CDR3 sequence: CASSPGGGPMNTEAFF. In DNA, the CDR3 is TGTGCCAGCAGCCCAGGGGGCGGACCGATGAACACTGAAGCTTTCTTT.

About this clonotype: Given the absence of the conserved phenylalanine or tryptophan at the CDR3 end, a read error is likely. V is TRBV5-4 and J is TRBJ2-1; the D is unclear. Trimming left V 1 base short and J 4 bases short, with 3 bases between. CDR1 is SGHNT, CDR2 YYREEE, per germline (reference sequence). The CDR3 is 12 amino acids. The chain's CDR3 is CASSLKYNEQFL. The CDR3 coding sequence is TGTGCCAGCAGCTTGAAATACAATGAGCAGTTCTTA.

The table lists this clonotype with a few counts. The V gene is TRBV4-1, the J gene TRBJ2-1; perhaps D is TRBD1 or TRBD2 (7 bases each). The germline CDR1 and CDR2 sequences are MGHRA and YSYEKL. V was shortened by 3 bases and J by 8 bases, with 14 bases between the two germline ends. The CDR3 is 14 residues long. In DNA form, the CDR3 reads TGCGCCAGCAGCCAGACAGGGAGGGCGGATGAGCAGTTCTTC. It translates to CASSQTGRADEQFF.

This chain uses TRBV7-2 with TRBJ2-6; D gene uncertain. The germline V and J ends were trimmed by 3 bases and 0 bases, with 6 bases remaining between them. Germline assignment: CDR1 SGHTA and CDR2 FQGNSA. This CDR3 comprises 15 residues. This chain's CDR3 is CASSFRYSGANVLTF. CDR3 nucleotide sequence: TGTGCCAGCAGCTTCCGGTACTCTGGGGCCAACGTCCTGACTTTC.

The CDR3 sequence: CASSSPGQAYGYTF. The CDR3 DNA is TGTGCCAGCAGCAGCCCGGGACAGGCCTATGGCTACACCTTC. This sequence joins TRBV7-8 and TRBJ1-2, with 8 nucleotides matching TRBD1. In germline, CDR1 is SGHVS, CDR2 FQNEAQ. Losses at the gene ends were 5 bases for V and 4 bases for J; bases not matched to a gene: 6. CDR3 length equals 14 residues.